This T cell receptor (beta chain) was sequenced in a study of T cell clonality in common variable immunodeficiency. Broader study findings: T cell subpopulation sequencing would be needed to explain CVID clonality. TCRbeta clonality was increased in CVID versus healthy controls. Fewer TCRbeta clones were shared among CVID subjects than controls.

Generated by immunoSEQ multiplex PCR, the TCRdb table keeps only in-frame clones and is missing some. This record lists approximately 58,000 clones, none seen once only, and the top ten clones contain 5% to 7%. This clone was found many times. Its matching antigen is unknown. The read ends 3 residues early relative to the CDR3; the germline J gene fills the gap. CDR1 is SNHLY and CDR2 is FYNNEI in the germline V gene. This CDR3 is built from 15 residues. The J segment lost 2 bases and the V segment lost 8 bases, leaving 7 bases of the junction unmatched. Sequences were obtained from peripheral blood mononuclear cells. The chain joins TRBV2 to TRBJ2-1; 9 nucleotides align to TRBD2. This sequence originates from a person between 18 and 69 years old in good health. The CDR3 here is CASSILAGPYNEQFF. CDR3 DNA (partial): TGTGCCAGCTCCATCCTAGCGGGACCCTACAATGAG. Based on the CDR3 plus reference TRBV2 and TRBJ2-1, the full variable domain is EPEVTQTPSHQVTQMGQEVILRCVPISNHLYFYWYRQILGQKVEFLVSFYNNEISEKSEIFDDQFSVERPDGSNFTLKIRSTKLEDSAMYFCASSILAGPYNEQFFGPGTRLTVL.